The 23 T cell receptor beta chains given below trace back to one sample, sequenced in a study of beta chain features in type 1 diabetes. Every isolated RNA sample was fully reverse transcribed, so sequencing captured expressed TCRB transcripts. Generated by immunoSEQ multiplex PCR, the TCRdb table keeps only in-frame clones and is missing some. The sample holds more than 250,000 clones, roughly 22% seen once. Findings of the study overall: A moderate, significant TCRB CDR3 shortening appeared in type 1 diabetes across four CD4+ subsets.

These receptors have no identified antigens. The sequencing sample was made of naive CD4+ T cells from blood. These receptor sequences come from a woman aged 40 to 49 with type 1 diabetes.

The rearrangement links TRBV27 to TRBJ2-7; 7 bases align to TRBD1. The length of the CDR3 is 14 residues. With V trimmed by 4 bases and J by 2 bases, 5 bases remained unmatched. Per the germline V gene, CDR1 is MNHEY and CDR2 is SMNVEV (reference sequence). As DNA, the CDR3 is TGTGCCAGCAGTTCCAGGGGGACCCCCTACGAGCAGTACTTC. Protein sequence: CASSSRGTPYEQYF.

In nucleotides, the CDR3 is TGTGCCAGCAGCCGGAGGGAGACACCTGGATACAATGAGCAGTTCTTC. Amino acids: CASSRRETPGYNEQFF. V and J are TRBV4-2 and TRBJ2-1, with a tentative D call TRBD2 (6 bases). There are 16 residues in the CDR3. Germline V gene lookup returns CDR1 LGHNA and CDR2 YNFKEQ. V lost 4 bases, J lost 4 bases, and 17 bases lay in between.

The chain has TRBV29-1 and TRBJ1-2; D unresolved. The CDR3 has 12 residues. Per the germline V gene, CDR1 is SQVTM and CDR2 is ANQGSEA. V gave up 0 bases and J gave up 6 bases, with 8 bases separating them. The CDR3 DNA sequence: TGCAGCGTTGAAGATGTGCAGGATGGCTACACCTTC. Its translation: CSVEDVQDGYTF.

This clone was seen only a few times. The genes are TRBV29-1 and TRBJ1-1; D not certain. V shed 4 bases and J shed 4 bases, with 13 bases lying between them. In germline, CDR1 is SQVTM, CDR2 ANQGSEA. The CDR3 extends over 13 amino acids. In DNA form, the CDR3 reads TGCAGCGTTGCCACCGGGTTGGGCACTGAAGCTTTCTTT. Amino acid sequence: CSVATGLGTEAFF.

This clone was counted only a few times. The CDR3 spells CASSLSETQYF. In DNA form, the CDR3 reads TGTGCCAGCAGCTTATCGGAGACCCAGTACTTC. The V call is TRBV7-2, the J call TRBJ2-5; D gene ambiguous. The CDR3 loop spans 11 amino acids. V was shortened by 2 bases and J by 5 bases, with 3 bases between the two germline ends. Germline CDR1 is SGHTA and CDR2 is FQGNSA.

The V gene is TRBV30, the J gene TRBJ2-1, with 10 bases that match TRBD1. The CDR3 runs to 16 residues. Germline trimming cut 2 bases from V and 3 bases from J; bases unmatched to any gene: 7. Germline assignment: CDR1 GTSNPN and CDR2 SVGIG (reference sequence). CDR3: CAWSRPGQGFYNEQFF. The CDR3 nucleotides read TGTGCCTGGAGTCGTCCGGGACAGGGGTTCTACAATGAGCAGTTCTTC.

The J gene is TRBJ2-1, the V gene TRBV5-6; D ambiguous. The CDR3 consists of 11 residues. Trimming took off 6 bases at V and 8 bases at J, with 9 bases between the two ends. From germline, CDR1 is SGHDT and CDR2 YYEEEE. In DNA, the CDR3 is TGTGCCAGCAACCGACTGGATGAGCAGTTCTTC. It specifies CASNRLDEQFF.

A few counts support this clone. The V call is TRBV5-1, the J call TRBJ2-4, with a weak D call TRBD2 (5 bases). This CDR3 is built from 14 residues. Germline assignment: CDR1 SGHRS and CDR2 YFSETQ. Trimming left V 0 bases short and J 9 bases short, with 13 bases between. The CDR3 reads CASSLDTYGSIQYF. The CDR3 DNA is TGCGCCAGCAGCTTGGATACCTATGGGAGCATTCAGTACTTC.

The chain links TRBV28 to TRBJ1-5, with D tentatively TRBD1 (6 bases). Germline V lookup: CDR1 MDHEN, CDR2 SYDVKM. Trimming left V 3 bases short and J 5 bases short, with 14 bases between. CDR3 length equals 15 residues. CDR3 protein: CASSFGGAGDQPQHF. CDR3 nucleotides: TGTGCCAGCAGTTTTGGGGGGGCTGGGGATCAGCCCCAGCATTTT.

This chain joins TRBV27 and TRBJ2-1, with D maybe TRBD1 (5 bases). The CDR3 runs 14 residues. V was cut by 5 bases and J by 3 bases, with 11 bases left in between. Germline V CDR1 and CDR2: MNHEY, SMNVEV (reference sequence). The CDR3 region has the DNA TGTGCCAGCAGTCCGCCAGGGTACTACAATGAGCAGTTCTTC. It encodes CASSPPGYYNEQFF.

CDR3 DNA sequence: TGTGCCAGCAGGACAGGACAGGGACATGGCTACACCTTC. Its translation: CASRTGQGHGYTF. The V and J genes are TRBV28 and TRBJ1-2; 8 nucleotides match TRBD1. The length of the CDR3 is 13 residues. V lost 6 bases, J lost 6 bases, and 6 bases stayed unmatched. Germline V gene sequence: CDR1 MDHEN, CDR2 SYDVKM.

The V gene is TRBV29-1, the J gene TRBJ1-2; perhaps TRBD1 as D (5 bases). The length of the CDR3 is 15 residues. V shed 4 bases and J shed 3 bases, with 18 bases lying between them. Germline CDR1 reads SQVTM; CDR2 reads ANQGSEA. This chain's CDR3 is CSVGDFHPGDYGYTF. The CDR3, as DNA: TGCAGCGTTGGGGACTTCCATCCGGGGGACTATGGCTACACCTTC.

This clone has just a few counts. The chain joins TRBV7-9 to TRBJ2-4; TRBD1 might be the D (5 bases). The germline V gene encodes CDR1 SEHNR and CDR2 FQNEAQ (reference sequence). The CDR3 loop spans 15 amino acids. Trimming pared 7 bases from V and 1 base from J, leaving 14 bases between. The CDR3 sequence: CASTRGALAKNIQYF. DNA for the CDR3: TGTGCCAGCACCCGTGGGGCCCTGGCCAAAAACATTCAGTACTTC.

The chain carries TRBV7-9 and TRBJ1-5, with TRBD1 as a possible D gene (6 bases). The ends were cut back, 5 bases at V and 4 bases at J, with 15 bases in the middle. Germline V gives CDR1 SEHNR, CDR2 FQNEAQ (reference sequence). This CDR3 has 15 amino acids. CDR3 DNA sequence: TGTGCCAGCAGCCCAGACCTACAGGGAAATCAGCCCCAGCATTTT. Amino acids: CASSPDLQGNQPQHF.

This clone was found a few times. The CDR3: CASSLASLAPTNEQFF. In nucleotides, the CDR3 is TGTGCCAGCAGCCTGGCGTCACTAGCGCCGACCAATGAGCAGTTCTTC. The V and J genes are TRBV7-7 and TRBJ2-1; 7 nucleotides line up with TRBD2. Germline trimming cut 5 bases from V and 6 bases from J; bases unmatched to any gene: 13. The CDR3 totals 16 residues. CDR1 and CDR2 (germline): SSHAT, FNYEAQ (reference sequence). Full variable domain (remainder filled in from reference TRBV7-7 and TRBJ2-1): GAGVSQSPRYKVTKRGQDVTLRCDPISSHATLYWYQQALGQGPEFLTYFNYEAQPDKSGLPSDRFSAERPEGSISTLTIQRTEQRDSAMYRCASSLASLAPTNEQFFGPGTRLTVL.

This chain links TRBV9 with TRBJ2-5, with TRBD2 matching over 13 bases. Germline values: CDR1 SGDLS, CDR2 YYNGEE. Losses at the gene ends were 1 base for V and 6 bases for J; bases not matched to a gene: 3. This CDR3 spans 15 amino acids. The CDR3 protein is CASSVTSGREKTQYF. CDR3 bases: TGTGCCAGCAGCGTAACTAGCGGGAGGGAAAAGACCCAGTACTTC.

There are a few counts of this clone. The chain uses TRBV7-9 and TRBJ2-5, with 8 bases matching TRBD1. The J call may not be correct, given that the DNA end is closer to TRBJ2-7. CDR1 and CDR2 from the germline V gene are SEHNR and FQNEAQ (reference sequence). This CDR3 region has 14 residues. The CDR3 DNA reads as TGTGCCAGCAGATCAACAGGGGGGAGCGACGAGCAGTACTTC. It codes for CASRSTGGSDEQYF.

A few counts support this clone. This chain links TRBV28 with TRBJ2-1, with 10 positions matching TRBD2. Unmatched junction bases numbered 2, after V lost 8 bases and J lost 13 bases. This CDR3 comprises 10 residues. CDR1 and CDR2 (germline): MDHEN, SYDVKM. As DNA, the CDR3 is TGTGCCAGCGGGACTAGCGAACAGTTCTTC. It translates to CASGTSEQFF.

This clone appeared a few times. The chain links TRBV30 to TRBJ2-5; 8 positions agree with TRBD1. CDR1 is GTSNPN, CDR2 SVGIG, per germline (reference sequence). Trimming at V came to 4 bases and at J to 5 bases, leaving 6 bases not matched to a gene. This CDR3 is built from 13 residues. Written as DNA, the CDR3 is TGTGCCTGGACCCTAACAGGGGGGGAGACCCAGTACTTC. Translated: CAWTLTGGETQYF.

This clone was found a few times. The DNA for the CDR3 is TGTGCCTGGAGATGGGCGGGAGCCACAGATACGCAGTATTTT. This codes for CAWRWAGATDTQYF. The chain carries TRBV30 and TRBJ2-3; 7 positions agree with TRBD2. This CDR3 comprises 14 residues. V was pared by 3 bases and J by 2 bases, with 5 bases of the junction left unmatched. Germline values: CDR1 GTSNPN, CDR2 SVGIG (reference sequence).

This chain uses TRBV2 with TRBJ2-2; TRBD1 matches at 7 bases. With V trimmed by 6 bases and J by 6 bases, 7 bases remained unmatched. This CDR3 is built from 14 residues. The V gene's germline CDR1 is SNHLY and CDR2 FYNNEI. CDR3 nucleotide sequence: TGTGCCAGCAGAGACAGGGCAAGGGCCGGGGAGCTGTTTTTT. Translation: CASRDRARAGELFF.

The V gene is TRBV30, the J gene TRBJ1-1, with D hard to call. Trimming removed 0 bases from V and 2 bases from J, with 7 bases in between. The germline V gene has CDR1 GTSNPN and CDR2 SVGIG (reference sequence). The CDR3 runs to 13 residues. The CDR3 here is CAWSVNPNTEAFF. Written as DNA, the CDR3 is TGTGCCTGGAGTGTCAATCCCAACACTGAAGCTTTCTTT. Full variable domain (rest looked up from reference TRBV30 and TRBJ1-1): SQTIHQWPATLVQPVGSPLSLECTVEGTSNPNLYWYRQAAGRGLQLLFYSVGIGQISSEVPQNLSASRPQDRQFILSSKKLLLSDSGFYLCAWSVNPNTEAFFGQGTRLTVV.

The chain joins TRBV7-7 to TRBJ2-3; D possibly corresponds to TRBD1 (6 bases). Germline V gene lookup returns CDR1 SSHAT and CDR2 FNYEAQ (reference sequence). This CDR3 has 14 residues. Trimming pared 6 bases from V and 2 bases from J, leaving 12 bases between. CDR3 in amino acids: CASSTGHLTDTQYF. The CDR3 DNA reads as TGTGCCAGCAGTACGGGACATCTCACAGATACGCAGTATTTT. The whole variable domain, filled in from reference TRBV7-7 and TRBJ2-3, reads GAGVSQSPRYKVTKRGQDVTLRCDPISSHATLYWYQQALGQGPEFLTYFNYEAQPDKSGLPSDRFSAERPEGSISTLTIQRTEQRDSAMYRCASSTGHLTDTQYFGPGTRLTVL.